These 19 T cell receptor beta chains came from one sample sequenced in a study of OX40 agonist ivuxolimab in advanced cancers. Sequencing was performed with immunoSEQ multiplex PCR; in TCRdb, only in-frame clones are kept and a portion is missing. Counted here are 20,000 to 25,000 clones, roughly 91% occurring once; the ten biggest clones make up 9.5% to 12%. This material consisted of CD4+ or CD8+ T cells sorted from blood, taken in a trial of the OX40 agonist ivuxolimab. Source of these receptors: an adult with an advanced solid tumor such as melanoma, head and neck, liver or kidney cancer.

CDR3 sequence: CASRHNSATNEKLFF. Here the CDR3 DNA reads TGTGCCAGCAGACATAACAGCGCAACTAATGAAAAACTGTTTTTT. This sequence joins TRBV7-8 and TRBJ1-4; D not certain. The V end lost 6 bases, the J end lost 0 bases, and 11 bases lay between the germline ends. CDR1 is SGHVS, CDR2 FQNEAQ, per germline. This CDR3 spans 15 amino acids.

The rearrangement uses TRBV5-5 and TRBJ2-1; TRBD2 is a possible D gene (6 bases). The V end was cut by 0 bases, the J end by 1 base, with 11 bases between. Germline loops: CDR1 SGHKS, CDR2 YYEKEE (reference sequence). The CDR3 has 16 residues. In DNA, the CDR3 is TGTGCCAGCAGCTTGGAAGGGAGGCGGTCCTACAATGAGCAGTTCTTC. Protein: CASSLEGRRSYNEQFF.

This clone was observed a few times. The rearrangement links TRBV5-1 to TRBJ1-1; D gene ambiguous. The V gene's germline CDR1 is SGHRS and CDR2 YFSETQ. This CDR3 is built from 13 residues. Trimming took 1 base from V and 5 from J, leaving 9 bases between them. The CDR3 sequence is CASSLTSDTEAFF. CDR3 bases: TGCGCCAGCAGCTTGACGTCCGATACTGAAGCTTTCTTT.

The CDR3 nucleotides are TGTGCCATCAGATCCACGGGCGTATACAATGAGCAGTTCTTC. Its translation is CAIRSTGVYNEQFF. This chain joins TRBV10-3 and TRBJ2-1; D unclear. V gave up 6 bases and J gave up 4 bases, with 13 bases separating them. The germline gives CDR1 ENHRY, CDR2 SYGVKD. This CDR3 spans 14 amino acids.

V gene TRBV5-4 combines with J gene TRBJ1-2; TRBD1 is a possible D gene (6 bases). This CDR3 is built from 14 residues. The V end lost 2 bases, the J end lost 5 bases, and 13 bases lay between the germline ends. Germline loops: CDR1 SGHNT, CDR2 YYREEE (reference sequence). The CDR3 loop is CASSFVGGGYGYTF. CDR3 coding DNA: TGTGCCAGCAGCTTCGTAGGAGGGGGTTATGGCTACACCTTC. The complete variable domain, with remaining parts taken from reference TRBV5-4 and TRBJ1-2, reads ETGVTQSPTHLIKTRGQQVTLRCSSQSGHNTVSWYQQALGQGPQFIFQYYREEENGRGNFPPRFSGLQFPNYSSELNVNALELDDSALYLCASSFVGGGYGYTFGSGTRLTVV.

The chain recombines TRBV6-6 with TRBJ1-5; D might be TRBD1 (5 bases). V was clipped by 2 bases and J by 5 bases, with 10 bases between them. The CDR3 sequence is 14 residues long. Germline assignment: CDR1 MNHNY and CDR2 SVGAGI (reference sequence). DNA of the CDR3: TGTGCCAGCAGTTACCTGGGGGGGGATCAGCCCCAGCATTTT. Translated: CASSYLGGDQPQHF.

Here the CDR3 DNA reads TGTGCCAGCAGCCAAGATGTCGGTGGTGCCAGGGGAATCTATGGCTACACCTTC. It codes for CASSQDVGGARGIYGYTF. The rearrangement joins TRBV14 to TRBJ1-2, with a tentative D call TRBD1 (6 bases). CDR3 size: 18 residues. The V and J ends lost 0 bases and 4 bases respectively, with 21 bases between them. Germline V lookup: CDR1 SGHDN, CDR2 FVKESK.

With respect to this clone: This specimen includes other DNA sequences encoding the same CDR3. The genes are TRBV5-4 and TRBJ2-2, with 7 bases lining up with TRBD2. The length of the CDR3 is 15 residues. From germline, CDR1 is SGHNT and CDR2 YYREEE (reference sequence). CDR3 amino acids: CAAFGGGRSTGELFF. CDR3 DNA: TGTGCAGCGTTTGGGGGGGGTCGTAGCACCGGGGAGCTGTTTTTT.

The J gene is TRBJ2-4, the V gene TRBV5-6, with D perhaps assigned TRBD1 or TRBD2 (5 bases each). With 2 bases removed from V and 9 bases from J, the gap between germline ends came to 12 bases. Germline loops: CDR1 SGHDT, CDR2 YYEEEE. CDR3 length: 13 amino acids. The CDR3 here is CASSLGARVIQYF. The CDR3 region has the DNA TGTGCCAGCAGCTTAGGGGCGCGGGTCATTCAGTACTTC. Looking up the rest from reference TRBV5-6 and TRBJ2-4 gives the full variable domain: DAGVTQSPTHLIKTRGQQVTLRCSPKSGHDTVSWYQQALGQGPQFIFQYYEEEERQRGNFPDRFSGHQFPNYSSELNVNALLLGDSALYLCASSLGARVIQYFGAGTRLSVL.

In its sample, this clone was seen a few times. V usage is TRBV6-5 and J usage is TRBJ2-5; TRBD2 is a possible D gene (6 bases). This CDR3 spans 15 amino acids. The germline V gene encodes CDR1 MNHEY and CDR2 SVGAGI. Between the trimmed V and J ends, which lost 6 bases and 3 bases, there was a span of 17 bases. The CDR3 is CASRPGLLHKETQYF. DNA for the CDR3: TGTGCCAGCAGACCGGGACTGCTGCACAAAGAGACCCAGTACTTC.

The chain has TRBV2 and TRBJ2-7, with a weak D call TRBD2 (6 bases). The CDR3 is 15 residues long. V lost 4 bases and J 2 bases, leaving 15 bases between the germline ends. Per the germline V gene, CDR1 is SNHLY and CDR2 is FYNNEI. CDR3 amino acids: CASSVIPGETYEQYF. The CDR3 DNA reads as TGTGCCAGCAGTGTCATCCCGGGGGAAACCTACGAGCAGTACTTC.

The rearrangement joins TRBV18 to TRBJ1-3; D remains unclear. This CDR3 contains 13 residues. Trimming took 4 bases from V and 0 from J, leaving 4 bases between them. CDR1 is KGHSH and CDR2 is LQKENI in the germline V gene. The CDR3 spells CASSLISGNTIYF. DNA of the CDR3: TGTGCCAGCTCACTAATCTCTGGAAACACCATATATTTT.

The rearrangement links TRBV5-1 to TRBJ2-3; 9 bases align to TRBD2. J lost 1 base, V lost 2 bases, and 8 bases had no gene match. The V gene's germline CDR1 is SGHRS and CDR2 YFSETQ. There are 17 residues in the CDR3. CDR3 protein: CASSFHGLAMRTDTQYF. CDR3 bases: TGCGCCAGCAGCTTTCATGGACTAGCGATGCGCACAGATACGCAGTATTTT. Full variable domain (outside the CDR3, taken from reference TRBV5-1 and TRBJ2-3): KAGVTQTPRYLIKTRGQQVTLSCSPISGHRSVSWYQQTPGQGLQFLFEYFSETQRNKGNFPGRFSGRQFSNSRSEMNVSTLELGDSALYLCASSFHGLAMRTDTQYFGPGTRLTVL.

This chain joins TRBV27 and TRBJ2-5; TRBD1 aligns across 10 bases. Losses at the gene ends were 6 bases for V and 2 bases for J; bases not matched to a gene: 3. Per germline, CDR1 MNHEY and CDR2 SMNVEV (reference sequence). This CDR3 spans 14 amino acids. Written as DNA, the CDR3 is TGTGCCAGCAGGACAGGGGGCTCTCAAGAGACCCAGTACTTC. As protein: CASRTGGSQETQYF.

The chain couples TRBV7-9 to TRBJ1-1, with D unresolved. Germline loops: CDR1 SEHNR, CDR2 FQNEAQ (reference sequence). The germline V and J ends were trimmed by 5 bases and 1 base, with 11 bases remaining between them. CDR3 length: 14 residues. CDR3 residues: CASSPPLGNTEAFF. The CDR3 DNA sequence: TGTGCCAGCAGCCCCCCCTTGGGGAACACTGAAGCTTTCTTT. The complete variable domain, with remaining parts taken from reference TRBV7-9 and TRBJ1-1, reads DTGVSQNPRHKITKRGQNVTFRCDPISEHNRLYWYRQTLGQGPEFLTYFQNEAQLEKSRLLSDRFSAERPKGSFSTLEIQRTEQGDSAMYLCASSPPLGNTEAFFGQGTRLTVV.

The CDR3 bases are TGTGCCAGCAGCTTGGGTAGGGGACATCAGCCCCAGCATTTT. This sequence encodes CASSLGRGHQPQHF. This rearrangement joins TRBV13 to TRBJ1-5; perhaps TRBD1 as D (5 bases). Between the trimmed V and J ends, which lost 3 bases and 5 bases, there was a span of 11 bases. The CDR3 spans 14 residues. CDR1 PRHDT and CDR2 FYEKMQ come from the germline V gene (reference sequence).

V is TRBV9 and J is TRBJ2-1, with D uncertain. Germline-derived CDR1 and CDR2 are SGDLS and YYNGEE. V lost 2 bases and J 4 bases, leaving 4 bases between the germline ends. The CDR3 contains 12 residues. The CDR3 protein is CASSVDYNEQFF. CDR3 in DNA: TGTGCCAGCAGCGTTGATTACAATGAGCAGTTCTTC.

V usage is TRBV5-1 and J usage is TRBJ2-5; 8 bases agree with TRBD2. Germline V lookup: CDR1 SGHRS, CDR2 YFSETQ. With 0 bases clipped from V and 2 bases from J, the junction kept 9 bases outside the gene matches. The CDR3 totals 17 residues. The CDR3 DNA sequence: TGCGCCAGCAGCTTGGTGGGGCGGGGGGTCGATCAAGAGACCCAGTACTTC. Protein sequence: CASSLVGRGVDQETQYF.

CDR3 DNA sequence: TGTGCCAGCAGCAAGGGTAGGGCAGCTTTCTTT. Its translation: CASSKGRAAFF. The chain joins TRBV21-1 to TRBJ1-1. TRBV21-1 is an annotated pseudogene. This CDR3 has 11 amino acids.